These 12 T cell receptor beta chains were all obtained from the same sample, sequenced in a study of PD-L1 blockade in urothelial cancer. As to time point: pretreatment peripheral blood. Assay used: immunoSEQ multiplex PCR; TCRdb lists only in-frame clones, some missing. The sample includes about 72,000 clones, roughly 90% seen only once; the top ten take more than 3.5%. Sequencing used PBMCs, obtained around atezolizumab (anti-PD-L1) treatment. All receptors come from a man between 70 and 80 years old with urothelial cancer.

The CDR3 loop reads CASSLIGPGYGYTF. The CDR3 DNA is TGTGCCAGCAGCTTAATTGGGCCTGGCTATGGCTACACCTTC. J is TRBJ1-2 and V is TRBV5-8, with unresolved D. Germline V gene lookup returns CDR1 SGHTS and CDR2 YDEGEE. There are 14 residues in the CDR3. Deletions cut 2 bases from V and 4 bases from J, with 12 bases between.

The chain recombines TRBV28 with TRBJ1-1; no clear D. The V end was cut by 5 bases, the J end by 10 bases, with 17 bases between. Germline CDR1 reads MDHEN; CDR2 reads SYDVKM. The length of the CDR3 is 13 residues. This chain's CDR3 is CASSPSTPPGAFF. CDR3 nucleotide sequence: TGTGCCAGCAGTCCATCAACCCCCCCGGGAGCTTTCTTT. Together with reference TRBV28 and TRBJ1-1, the CDR3 gives the full variable domain: DVKVTQSSRYLVKRTGEKVFLECVQDMDHENMFWYRQDPGLGLRLIYFSYDVKMKEKGDIPEGYSVSREKKERFSLILESASTNQTSMYLCASSPSTPPGAFFGQGTRLTVV.

The chain has TRBV7-9 and TRBJ2-7; D gene unclear. Germline V gene data show CDR1 as SEHNR and CDR2 as FQNEAQ (reference sequence). V shed 2 bases and J shed 0 bases, with 11 bases lying between them. The CDR3 spans 15 residues. CDR3 in DNA: TGTGCCAGCAGCTTACCTTTGGCTAGCTCCTACGAGCAGTACTTC. Translated, it gives CASSLPLASSYEQYF.

The chain employs TRBV5-1 and TRBJ1-2; D is possibly TRBD1 (5 bases). V was trimmed by 0 bases and J by 7 bases, leaving 10 bases between them. In germline, CDR1 is SGHRS, CDR2 YFSETQ. The CDR3 extends over 13 amino acids. Here the CDR3 DNA reads TGCGCCAGCAGCTTGGCAGGGTTAGGTGGCTACACCTTC. Translated, it gives CASSLAGLGGYTF.

The rearrangement links TRBV19 to TRBJ1-2; 10 bases line up with TRBD1. Germline V gene sequence: CDR1 LNHDA, CDR2 SQIVND (reference sequence). Unmatched junction bases numbered 8, after V lost 9 bases and J lost 4 bases. The CDR3 has 14 amino acids. The CDR3 DNA follows: TGTGCCAGCCAGACAGGGGGCGGTTCCTATGGCTACACCTTC. This codes for CASQTGGGSYGYTF.

The chain links TRBV19 to TRBJ1-5; D gene uncertain. CDR1 is LNHDA, CDR2 SQIVND, per germline (reference sequence). Trimming removed 6 bases from V and 0 bases from J, with 12 bases in between. This CDR3 has 15 residues. In DNA, the CDR3 is TGTGCCAGTAGAGGGAGGGCGAATAGCAATCAGCCCCAGCATTTT. Residues: CASRGRANSNQPQHF.

This clone was detected once. The chain uses TRBV7-3 and TRBJ2-2; maybe TRBD1 (6 bases). The V end lost 5 bases, the J end lost 6 bases, and 16 bases lay between the germline ends. Germline V gene sequence: CDR1 SGHTA, CDR2 FQGTGA. The CDR3 loop spans 15 amino acids. The CDR3 loop reads CASSPRRGGPGELFF. As DNA, the CDR3 is TGTGCCAGCAGCCCTCGGCGAGGGGGACCCGGGGAGCTGTTTTTT. The entire variable domain, with the rest obtained from reference TRBV7-3 and TRBJ2-2, is as follows: GAGVSQTPSNKVTEKGKYVELRCDPISGHTALYWYRQSLGQGPEFLIYFQGTGAADDSGLPNDRFFAVRPEGSVSTLKIQRTERGDSAVYLCASSPRRGGPGELFFGEGSRLTVL.

This chain links TRBV5-5 with TRBJ1-1; the D is unclear. The ends were cut back, 1 base at V and 1 base at J, with 8 bases in the middle. The CDR3 contains 14 residues. Germline loops: CDR1 SGHKS, CDR2 YYEKEE (reference sequence). The CDR3: CASSLIPWNTEAFF. CDR3 sequence (DNA): TGTGCCAGCAGCTTGATCCCCTGGAACACTGAAGCTTTCTTT.

This clone was picked up a small number of times. V is TRBV5-1 and J is TRBJ1-1; D call uncertain. The CDR3 length is 13 residues. Trimming cost V 5 bases and J 4 bases, with 12 bases left between them. Germline V gene sequence: CDR1 SGHRS, CDR2 YFSETQ. CDR3 sequence reads: CASRQQLGTEAFF. Written as DNA, the CDR3 is TGCGCCAGCAGGCAACAGTTGGGCACTGAAGCTTTCTTT. Filled out from reference TRBV5-1 and TRBJ1-1, the complete variable domain reads KAGVTQTPRYLIKTRGQQVTLSCSPISGHRSVSWYQQTPGQGLQFLFEYFSETQRNKGNFPGRFSGRQFSNSRSEMNVSTLELGDSALYLCASRQQLGTEAFFGQGTRLTVV.

The chain recombines TRBV6-1 with TRBJ2-1, with 7 bases lining up with TRBD2. Germline CDR1 is MNHNS and CDR2 is SASEGT. V trimming: 2 bases; J trimming: 4 bases; junction bases outside the gene matches: 11. The CDR3 is 17 amino acids. CDR3 residues: CASSERWRDYQYNEQFF. For the CDR3, the DNA is TGTGCCAGCAGTGAAAGGTGGAGGGACTACCAGTACAATGAGCAGTTCTTC.

The chain carries TRBV9 and TRBJ1-2; the match to TRBD1 covers 10 bases. Germline values: CDR1 SGDLS, CDR2 YYNGEE. V shed 4 bases, J shed 3 bases, and the junction held 3 bases outside the gene matches. The CDR3 has 14 amino acids. This CDR3 reads CASSTGQGDYGYTF. CDR3 nucleotide sequence: TGTGCCAGCAGCACCGGACAGGGGGACTATGGCTACACCTTC.

Here the CDR3 reads CSASRDTQYF. Here the CDR3 DNA reads TGCAGTGCCTCCAGGGATACGCAGTATTTT. The chain is built from TRBV20-1 and TRBJ2-3, with D uncertain. CDR3 length equals 10 residues. Germline assignment: CDR1 DFQATT and CDR2 SNEGSKA (reference sequence). Trimming cost V 6 bases and J 6 bases, with 7 bases left between them.